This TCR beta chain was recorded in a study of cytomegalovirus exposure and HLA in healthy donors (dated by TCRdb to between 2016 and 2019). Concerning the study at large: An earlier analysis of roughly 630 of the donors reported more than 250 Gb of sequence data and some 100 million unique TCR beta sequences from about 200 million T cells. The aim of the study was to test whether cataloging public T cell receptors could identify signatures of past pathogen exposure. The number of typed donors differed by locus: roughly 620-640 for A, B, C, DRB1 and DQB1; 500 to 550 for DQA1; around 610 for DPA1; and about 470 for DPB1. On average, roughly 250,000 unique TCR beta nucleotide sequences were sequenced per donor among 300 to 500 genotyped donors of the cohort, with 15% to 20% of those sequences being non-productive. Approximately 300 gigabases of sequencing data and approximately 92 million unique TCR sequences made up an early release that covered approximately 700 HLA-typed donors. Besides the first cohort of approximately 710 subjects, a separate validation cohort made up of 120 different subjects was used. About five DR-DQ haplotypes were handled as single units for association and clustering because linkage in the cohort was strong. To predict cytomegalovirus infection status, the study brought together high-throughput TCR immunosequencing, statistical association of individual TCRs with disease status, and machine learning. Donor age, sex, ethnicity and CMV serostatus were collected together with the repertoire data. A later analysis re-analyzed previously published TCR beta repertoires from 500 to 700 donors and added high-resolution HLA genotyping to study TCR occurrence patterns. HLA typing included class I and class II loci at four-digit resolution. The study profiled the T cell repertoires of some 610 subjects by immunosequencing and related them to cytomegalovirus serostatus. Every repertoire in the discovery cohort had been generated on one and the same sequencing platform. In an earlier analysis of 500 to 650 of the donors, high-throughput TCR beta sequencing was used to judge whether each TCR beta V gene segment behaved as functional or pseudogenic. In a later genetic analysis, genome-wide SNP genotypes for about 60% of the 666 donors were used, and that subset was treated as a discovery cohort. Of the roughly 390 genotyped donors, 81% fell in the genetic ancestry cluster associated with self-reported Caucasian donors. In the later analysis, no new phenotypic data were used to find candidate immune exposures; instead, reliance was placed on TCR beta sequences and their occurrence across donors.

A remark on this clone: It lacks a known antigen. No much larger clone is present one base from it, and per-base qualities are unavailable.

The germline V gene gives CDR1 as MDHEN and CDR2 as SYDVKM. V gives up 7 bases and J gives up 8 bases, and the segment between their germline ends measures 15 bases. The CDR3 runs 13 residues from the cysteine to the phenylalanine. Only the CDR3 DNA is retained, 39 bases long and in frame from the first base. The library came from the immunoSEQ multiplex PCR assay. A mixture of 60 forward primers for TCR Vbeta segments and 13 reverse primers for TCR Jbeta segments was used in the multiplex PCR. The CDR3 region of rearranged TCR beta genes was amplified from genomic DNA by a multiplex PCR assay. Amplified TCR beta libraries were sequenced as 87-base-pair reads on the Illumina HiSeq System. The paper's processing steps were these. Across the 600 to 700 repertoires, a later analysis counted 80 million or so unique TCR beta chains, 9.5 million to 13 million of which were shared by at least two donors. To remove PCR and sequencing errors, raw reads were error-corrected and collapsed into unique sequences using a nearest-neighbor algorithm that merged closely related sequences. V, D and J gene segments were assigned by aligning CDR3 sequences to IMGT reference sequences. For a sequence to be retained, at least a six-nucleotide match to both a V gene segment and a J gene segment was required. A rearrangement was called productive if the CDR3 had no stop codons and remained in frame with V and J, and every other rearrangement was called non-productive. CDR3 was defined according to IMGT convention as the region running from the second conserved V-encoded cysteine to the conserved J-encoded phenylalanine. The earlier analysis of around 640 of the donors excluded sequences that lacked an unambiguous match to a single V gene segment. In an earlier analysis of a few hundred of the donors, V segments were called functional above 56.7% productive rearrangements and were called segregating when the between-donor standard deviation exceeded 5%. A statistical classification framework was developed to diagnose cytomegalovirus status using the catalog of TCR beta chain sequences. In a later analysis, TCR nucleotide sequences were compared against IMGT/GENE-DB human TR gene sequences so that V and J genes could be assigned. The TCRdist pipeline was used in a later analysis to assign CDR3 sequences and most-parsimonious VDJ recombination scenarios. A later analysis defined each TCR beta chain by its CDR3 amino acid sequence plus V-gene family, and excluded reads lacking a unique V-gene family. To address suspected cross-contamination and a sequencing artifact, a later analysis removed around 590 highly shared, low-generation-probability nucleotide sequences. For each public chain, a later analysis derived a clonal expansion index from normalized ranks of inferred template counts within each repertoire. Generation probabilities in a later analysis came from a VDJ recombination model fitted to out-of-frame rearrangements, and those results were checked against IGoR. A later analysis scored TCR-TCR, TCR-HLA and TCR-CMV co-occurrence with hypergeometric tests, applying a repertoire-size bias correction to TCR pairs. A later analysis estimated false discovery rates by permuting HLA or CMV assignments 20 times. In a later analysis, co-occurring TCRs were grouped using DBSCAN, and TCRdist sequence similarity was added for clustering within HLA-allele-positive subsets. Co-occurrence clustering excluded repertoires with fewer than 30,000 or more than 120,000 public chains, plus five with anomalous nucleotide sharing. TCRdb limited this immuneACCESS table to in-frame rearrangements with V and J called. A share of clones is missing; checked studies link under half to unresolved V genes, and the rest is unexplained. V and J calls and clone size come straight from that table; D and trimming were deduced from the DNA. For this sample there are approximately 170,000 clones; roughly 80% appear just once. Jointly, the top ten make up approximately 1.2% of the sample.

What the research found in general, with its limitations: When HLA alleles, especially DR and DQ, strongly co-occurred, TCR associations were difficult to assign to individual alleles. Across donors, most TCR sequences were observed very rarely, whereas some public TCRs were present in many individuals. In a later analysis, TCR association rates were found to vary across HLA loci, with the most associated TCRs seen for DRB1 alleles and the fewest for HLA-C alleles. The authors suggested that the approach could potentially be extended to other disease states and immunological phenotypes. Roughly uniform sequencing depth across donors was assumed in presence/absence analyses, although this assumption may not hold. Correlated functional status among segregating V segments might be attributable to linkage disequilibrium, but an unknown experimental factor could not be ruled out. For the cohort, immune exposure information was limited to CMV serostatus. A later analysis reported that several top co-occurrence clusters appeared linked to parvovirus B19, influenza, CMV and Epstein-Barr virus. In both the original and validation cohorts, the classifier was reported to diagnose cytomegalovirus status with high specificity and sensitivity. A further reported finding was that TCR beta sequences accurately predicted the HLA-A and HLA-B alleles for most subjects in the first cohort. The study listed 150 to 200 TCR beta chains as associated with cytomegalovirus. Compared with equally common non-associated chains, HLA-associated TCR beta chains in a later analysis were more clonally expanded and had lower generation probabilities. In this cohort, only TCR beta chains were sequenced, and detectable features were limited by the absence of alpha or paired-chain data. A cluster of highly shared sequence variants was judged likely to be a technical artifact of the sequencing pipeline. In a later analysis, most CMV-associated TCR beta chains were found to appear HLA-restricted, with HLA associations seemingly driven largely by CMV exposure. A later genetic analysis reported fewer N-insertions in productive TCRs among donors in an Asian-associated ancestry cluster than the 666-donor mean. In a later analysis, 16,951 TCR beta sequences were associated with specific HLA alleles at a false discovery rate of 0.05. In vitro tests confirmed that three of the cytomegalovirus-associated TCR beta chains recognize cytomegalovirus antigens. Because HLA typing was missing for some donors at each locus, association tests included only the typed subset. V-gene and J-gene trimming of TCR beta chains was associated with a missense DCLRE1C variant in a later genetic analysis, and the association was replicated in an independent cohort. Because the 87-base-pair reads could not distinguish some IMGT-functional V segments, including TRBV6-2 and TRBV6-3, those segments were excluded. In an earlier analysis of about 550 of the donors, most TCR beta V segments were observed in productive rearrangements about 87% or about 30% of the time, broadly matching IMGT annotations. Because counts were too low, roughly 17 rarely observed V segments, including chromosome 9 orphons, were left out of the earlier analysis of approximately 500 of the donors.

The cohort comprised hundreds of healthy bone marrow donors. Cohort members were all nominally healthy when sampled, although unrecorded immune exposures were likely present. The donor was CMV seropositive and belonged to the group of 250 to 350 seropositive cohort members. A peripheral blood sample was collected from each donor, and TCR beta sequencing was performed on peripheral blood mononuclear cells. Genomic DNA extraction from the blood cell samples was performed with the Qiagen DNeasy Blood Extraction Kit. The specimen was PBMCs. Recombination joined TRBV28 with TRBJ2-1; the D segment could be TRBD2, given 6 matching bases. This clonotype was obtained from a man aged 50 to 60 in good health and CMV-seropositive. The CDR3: CASKQTGVDEQFF. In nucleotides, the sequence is TGTGCCAGCAAACAAACGGGGGTAGATGAGCAGTTCTTC.